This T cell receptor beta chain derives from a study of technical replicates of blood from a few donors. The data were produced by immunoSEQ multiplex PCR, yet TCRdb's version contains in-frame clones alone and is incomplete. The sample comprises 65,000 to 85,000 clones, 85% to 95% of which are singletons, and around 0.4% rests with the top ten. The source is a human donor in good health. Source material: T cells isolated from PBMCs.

CDR3 DNA: TGCAGCGTTTTCCGACCGGGATTAAAAGATAGCTATGGCTACACCTTC. Protein product: CSVFRPGLKDSYGYTF. The gene calls are TRBV29-1 and TRBJ1-2; D unclear. Germline-derived CDR1 and CDR2 are SQVTM and ANQGSEA. There are 16 residues in the CDR3. Trimming stripped 5 bases from V and 4 bases from J, with 23 bases between.